This T cell receptor beta chain was recovered during a study of shared clonotypes between healthy human individuals. The germline gives CDR1 SNHLY, CDR2 FYNNEI. The CDR3 has 16 residues. V was pared by 3 bases and J by 0 bases, with 12 bases between. Sequencing used immunoSEQ multiplex PCR; TCRdb keeps in-frame clones, though not all of them. The table shows approximately 980,000 clones, with about 80% occurring only once. This TCR was sampled from a young man in good health. Source material: memory CD4+ T cells sorted from blood. Documented subset: CD45RA-negative fraction. The V call is TRBV2, the J call TRBJ2-4, with D perhaps matching TRBD1 or TRBD2 (5 bases each). CDR3 in amino acids: CASSEEAGLAKNIQYF. The CDR3 DNA reads as TGTGCCAGCAGTGAGGAGGCAGGGCTAGCCAAAAACATTCAGTACTTC.